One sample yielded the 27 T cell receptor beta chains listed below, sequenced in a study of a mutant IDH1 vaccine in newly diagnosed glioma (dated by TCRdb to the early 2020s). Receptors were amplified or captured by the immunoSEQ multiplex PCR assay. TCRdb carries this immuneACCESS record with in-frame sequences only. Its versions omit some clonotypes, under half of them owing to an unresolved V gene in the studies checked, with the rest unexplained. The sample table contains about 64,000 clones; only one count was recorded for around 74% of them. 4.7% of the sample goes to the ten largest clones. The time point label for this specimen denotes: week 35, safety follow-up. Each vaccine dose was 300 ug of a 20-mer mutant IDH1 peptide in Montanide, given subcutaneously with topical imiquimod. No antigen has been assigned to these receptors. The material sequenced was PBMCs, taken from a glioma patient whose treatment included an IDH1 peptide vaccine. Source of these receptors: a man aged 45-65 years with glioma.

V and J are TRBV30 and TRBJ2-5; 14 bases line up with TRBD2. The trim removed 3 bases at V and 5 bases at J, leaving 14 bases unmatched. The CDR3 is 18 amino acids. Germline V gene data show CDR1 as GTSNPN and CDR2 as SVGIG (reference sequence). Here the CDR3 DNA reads TGTGCCTGGAGACCCGCCCTCAGACTAGCGGGGGGGAGGGAGACCCAGTACTTC. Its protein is CAWRPALRLAGGRETQYF.

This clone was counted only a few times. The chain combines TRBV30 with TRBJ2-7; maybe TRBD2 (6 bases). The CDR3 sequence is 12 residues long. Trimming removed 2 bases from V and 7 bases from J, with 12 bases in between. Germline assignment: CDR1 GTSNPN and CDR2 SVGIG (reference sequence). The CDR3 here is CAWSTGTGEQYF. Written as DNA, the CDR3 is TGTGCCTGGAGTACGGGGACTGGAGAGCAGTACTTC.

The chain's CDR3 is CASSQGAGNAFF. The CDR3 nucleotides read TGTGCCAGTAGTCAGGGGGCTGGGAATGCTTTCTTT. The genes are TRBV19 and TRBJ1-1; 8 positions agree with TRBD1. Germline V gives CDR1 LNHDA, CDR2 SQIVND (reference sequence). This CDR3 comprises 12 residues. The ends lost 5 bases at V and 11 bases at J; junction bases unmatched: 7.

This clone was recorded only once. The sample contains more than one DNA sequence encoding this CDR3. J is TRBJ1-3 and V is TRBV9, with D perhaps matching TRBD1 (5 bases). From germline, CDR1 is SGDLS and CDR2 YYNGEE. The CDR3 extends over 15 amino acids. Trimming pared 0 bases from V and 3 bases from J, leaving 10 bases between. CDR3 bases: TGTGCCAGCAGCGTAGGCGGGGGTGGTGGAAACACCATATATTTT. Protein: CASSVGGGGGNTIYF.

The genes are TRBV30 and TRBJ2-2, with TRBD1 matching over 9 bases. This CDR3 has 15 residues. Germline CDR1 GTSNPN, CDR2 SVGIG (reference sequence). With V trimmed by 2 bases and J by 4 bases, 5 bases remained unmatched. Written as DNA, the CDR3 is TGTGCCTGGAGTAAAACAGGGGGCATCACCGGGGAGCTGTTTTTT. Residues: CAWSKTGGITGELFF.

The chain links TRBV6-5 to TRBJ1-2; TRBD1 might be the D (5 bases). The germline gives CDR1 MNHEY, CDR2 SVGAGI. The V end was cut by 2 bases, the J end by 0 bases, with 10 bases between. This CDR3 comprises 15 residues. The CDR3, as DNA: TGTGCCAGCAGTTACGGGGGGGGGACTAACTATGGCTACACCTTC. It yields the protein CASSYGGGTNYGYTF.

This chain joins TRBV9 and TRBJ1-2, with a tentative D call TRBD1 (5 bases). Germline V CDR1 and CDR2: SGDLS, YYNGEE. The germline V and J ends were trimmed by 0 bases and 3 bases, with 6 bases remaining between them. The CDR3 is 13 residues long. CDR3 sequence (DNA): TGTGCCAGCAGCGTAGCCAGGGACTATGGCTACACCTTC. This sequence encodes CASSVARDYGYTF.

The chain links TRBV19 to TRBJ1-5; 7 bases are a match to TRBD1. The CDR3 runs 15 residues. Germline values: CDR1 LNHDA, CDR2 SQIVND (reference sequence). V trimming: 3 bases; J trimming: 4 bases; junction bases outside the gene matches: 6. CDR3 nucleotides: TGTGCCAGTAGTATCCACAGGGGTGAGAATCAGCCCCAGCATTTT. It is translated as CASSIHRGENQPQHF.

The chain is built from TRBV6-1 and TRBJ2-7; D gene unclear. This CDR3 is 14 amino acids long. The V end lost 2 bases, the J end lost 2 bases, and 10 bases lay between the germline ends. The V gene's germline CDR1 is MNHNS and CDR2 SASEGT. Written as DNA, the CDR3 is TGTGCCAGCAGTGAACGTTGGGGAACCTACGAGCAGTACTTC. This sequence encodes CASSERWGTYEQYF.

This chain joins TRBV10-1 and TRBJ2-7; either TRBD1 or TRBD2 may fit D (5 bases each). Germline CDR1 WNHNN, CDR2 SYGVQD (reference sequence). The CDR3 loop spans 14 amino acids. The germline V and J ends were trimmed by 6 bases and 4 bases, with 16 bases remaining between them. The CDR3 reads CASSPREGIYEQYF. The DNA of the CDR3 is TGCGCCAGCAGCCCCCGTGAGGGGATTTACGAGCAGTACTTC.

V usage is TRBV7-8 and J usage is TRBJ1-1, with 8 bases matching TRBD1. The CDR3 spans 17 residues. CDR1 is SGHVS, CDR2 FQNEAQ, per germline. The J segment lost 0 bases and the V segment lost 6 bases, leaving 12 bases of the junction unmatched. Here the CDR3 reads CASRSQGAGGLNTEAFF. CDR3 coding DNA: TGTGCCAGCAGGTCCCAGGGGGCCGGTGGCTTGAACACTGAAGCTTTCTTT.

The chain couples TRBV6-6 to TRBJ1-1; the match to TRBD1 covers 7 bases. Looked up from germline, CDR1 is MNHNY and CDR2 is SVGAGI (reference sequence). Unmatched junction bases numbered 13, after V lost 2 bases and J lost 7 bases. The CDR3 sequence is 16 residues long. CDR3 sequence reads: CASSYGQAEETFEAFF. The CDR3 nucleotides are TGTGCCAGCAGTTACGGACAGGCCGAAGAGACCTTTGAAGCTTTCTTT.

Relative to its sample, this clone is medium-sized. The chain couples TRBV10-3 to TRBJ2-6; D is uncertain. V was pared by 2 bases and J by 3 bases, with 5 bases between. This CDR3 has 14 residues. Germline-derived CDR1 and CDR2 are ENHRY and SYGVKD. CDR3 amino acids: CAISEGVGANVLTF. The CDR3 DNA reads TGTGCCATCAGTGAGGGGGTTGGGGCCAACGTCCTGACTTTC.

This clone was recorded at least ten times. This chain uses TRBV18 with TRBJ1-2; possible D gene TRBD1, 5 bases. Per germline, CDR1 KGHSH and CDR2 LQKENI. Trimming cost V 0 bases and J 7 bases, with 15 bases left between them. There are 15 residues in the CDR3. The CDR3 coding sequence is TGTGCCAGCTCACCACCGGGGGAGGCTATTAGTGGCTACACCTTC. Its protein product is CASSPPGEAISGYTF.

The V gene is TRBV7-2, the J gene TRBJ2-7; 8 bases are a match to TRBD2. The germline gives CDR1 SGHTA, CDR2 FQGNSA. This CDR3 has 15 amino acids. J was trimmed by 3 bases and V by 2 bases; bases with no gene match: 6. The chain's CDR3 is CASSLKYRGGYEQYF. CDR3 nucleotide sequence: TGTGCCAGCAGCTTAAAGTACCGGGGGGGCTACGAGCAGTACTTC.

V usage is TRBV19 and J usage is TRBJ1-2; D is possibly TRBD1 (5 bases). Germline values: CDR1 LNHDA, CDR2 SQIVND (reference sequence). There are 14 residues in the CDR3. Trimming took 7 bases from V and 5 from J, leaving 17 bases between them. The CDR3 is CASILPGTEYGYTF. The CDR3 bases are TGTGCCAGTATTCTCCCCGGGACGGAGTATGGCTACACCTTC.

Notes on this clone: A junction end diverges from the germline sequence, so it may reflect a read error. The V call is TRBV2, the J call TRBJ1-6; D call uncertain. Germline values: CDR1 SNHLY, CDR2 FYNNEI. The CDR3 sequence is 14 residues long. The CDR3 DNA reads TGTGCCAGCAGTGATCCCGGGGAGTATTCACCCCTCCATTTT. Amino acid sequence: CASSDPGEYSPLHF.

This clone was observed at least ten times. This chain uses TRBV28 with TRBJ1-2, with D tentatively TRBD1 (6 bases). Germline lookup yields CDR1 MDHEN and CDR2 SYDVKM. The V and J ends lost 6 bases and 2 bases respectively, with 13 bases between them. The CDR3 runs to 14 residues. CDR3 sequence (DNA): TGTGCCAGCAGCCCGGCAGGGGAAAACTATGGCTACACCTTC. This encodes CASSPAGENYGYTF.

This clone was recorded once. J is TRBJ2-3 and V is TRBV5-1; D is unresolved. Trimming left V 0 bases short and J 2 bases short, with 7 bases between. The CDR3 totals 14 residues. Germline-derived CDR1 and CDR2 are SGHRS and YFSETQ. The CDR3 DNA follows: TGCGCCAGCAGCTTGGGAGGTTCCACAGATACGCAGTATTTT. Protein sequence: CASSLGGSTDTQYF.

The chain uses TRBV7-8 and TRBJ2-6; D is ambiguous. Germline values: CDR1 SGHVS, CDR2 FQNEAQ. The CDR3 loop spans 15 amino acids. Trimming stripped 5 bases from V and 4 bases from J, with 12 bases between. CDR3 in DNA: TGTGCCAGCAGCGGTACCCTGGCCGGGGCCAACGTCCTGACTTTC. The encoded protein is CASSGTLAGANVLTF. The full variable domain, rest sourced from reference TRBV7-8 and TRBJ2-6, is GAGVSQSPRYKVAKRGQDVALRCDPISGHVSLFWYQQALGQGPEFLTYFQNEAQLDKSGLPSDRFFAERPEGSVSTLKIQRTQQEDSAVYLCASSGTLAGANVLTFGAGSRLTVL.

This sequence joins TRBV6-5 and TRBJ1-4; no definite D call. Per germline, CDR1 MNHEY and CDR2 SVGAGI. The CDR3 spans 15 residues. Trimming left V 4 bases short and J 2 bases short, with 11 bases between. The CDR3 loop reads CASSSRTDTNEKLFF. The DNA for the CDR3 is TGTGCCAGCAGTTCGAGGACCGACACTAATGAAAAACTGTTTTTT.

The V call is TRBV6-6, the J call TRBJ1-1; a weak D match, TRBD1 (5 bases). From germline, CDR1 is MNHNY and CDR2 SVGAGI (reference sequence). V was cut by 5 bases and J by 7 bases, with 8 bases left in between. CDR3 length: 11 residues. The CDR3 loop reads CASSNTGEAFF. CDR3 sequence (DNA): TGTGCCAGCAGTAATACAGGTGAAGCTTTCTTT.

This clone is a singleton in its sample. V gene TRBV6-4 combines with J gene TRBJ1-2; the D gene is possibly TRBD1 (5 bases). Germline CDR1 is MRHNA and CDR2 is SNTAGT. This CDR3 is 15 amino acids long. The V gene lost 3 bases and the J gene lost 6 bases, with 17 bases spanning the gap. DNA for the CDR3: TGTGCCAGCAGTGAGGGCAGGGAGACCTTGAATGGCTACACCTTC. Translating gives CASSEGRETLNGYTF.

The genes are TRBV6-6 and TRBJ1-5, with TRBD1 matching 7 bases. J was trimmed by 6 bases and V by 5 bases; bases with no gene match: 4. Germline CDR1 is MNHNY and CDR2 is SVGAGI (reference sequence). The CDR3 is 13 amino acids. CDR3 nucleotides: TGTGCCAGCAGTCCAGGGGGAAGTCAGCCCCAGCATTTT. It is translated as CASSPGGSQPQHF.

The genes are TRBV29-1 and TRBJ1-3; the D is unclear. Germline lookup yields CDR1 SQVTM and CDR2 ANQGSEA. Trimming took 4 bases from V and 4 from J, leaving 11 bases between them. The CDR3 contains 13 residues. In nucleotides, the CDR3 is TGCAGCGTTGTTAATGAACCCGGAAACACCATATATTTT. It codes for CSVVNEPGNTIYF.

In DNA, the CDR3 is TGTGCCAGCAGCCCCCGGGGGCGGGGGGAGAGAGAGACCCAGTACTTC. Translating it yields CASSPRGRGERETQYF. The chain is built from TRBV5-4 and TRBJ2-5; 8 nucleotides align to TRBD2. This CDR3 comprises 16 residues. CDR1 is SGHNT and CDR2 is YYREEE in the germline V gene (reference sequence). The V segment lost 4 bases and the J segment 4 bases; nucleotides outside the gene matches: 12.

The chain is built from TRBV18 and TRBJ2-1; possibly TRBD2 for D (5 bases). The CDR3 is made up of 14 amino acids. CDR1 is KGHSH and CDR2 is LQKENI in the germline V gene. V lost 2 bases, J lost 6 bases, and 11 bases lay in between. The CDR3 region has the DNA TGTGCCAGCTCACCAGGGAGTGGGCGCAATGAGCAGTTCTTC. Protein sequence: CASSPGSGRNEQFF. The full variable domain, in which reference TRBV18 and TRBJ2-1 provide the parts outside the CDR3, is NAGVMQNPRHLVRRRGQEARLRCSPMKGHSHVYWYRQLPEEGLKFMVYLQKENIIDESGMPKERFSAEFPKEGPSILRIQQVVRGDSAAYFCASSPGSGRNEQFFGPGTRLTVL.